This T cell receptor beta chain emerged from a study of response to subunit inactivated influenza vaccine. Study results and caveats: Authors suggested each seasonal flu vaccination may recruit only limited numbers of new T cells.

TCRdb re-derived calls from the RT-PCR reads in MiXCR, one entry per CDR3 protein. The sample has some 550,000 distinct CDR3 sequences, under 25% seen once. The germline V gene encodes CDR1 ENHRY and CDR2 SYGVKD. J was trimmed by 6 bases and V by 0 bases; bases with no gene match: 4. The CDR3 sequence is 15 residues long. This clonotype occurred a few times. Its antigen remains unidentified. Another study also made use of these data, one on T cells expressing NK-cell markers. As that report states: The authors generated TCR beta cDNA through 5'RACE template switching with UMIs. Seropositivity for HCMV was found in seven of the eight sequenced donors, with one seronegative. The sorts in several experiments were restricted to alpha-beta TCR T cells by an anti-gamma-delta TCR antibody. Topping the CD3+CD56-NKG2C+ fraction as well were these clonotypes, in a few donors.

The V call is TRBV10-3, the J call TRBJ2-1; TRBD2 matches at 8 bases. The sample was CD4+ T cells sorted from PBMCs, taken 12 days after vaccination. The clonotype originates from a man in his fifties or sixties who received an inactivated influenza vaccine. CDR3 sequence (DNA): TGTGCCATCAGTGAGTCCGGGACTAGATTCAATGAGCAGTTCTTC. This encodes CAISESGTRFNEQFF.